The clone carrying this T cell receptor (beta chain) was seen more than once but under ten times. The antigen is unknown. This entry comes from a study of T cell responses to AZD1222 COVID-19 vaccine. Across the whole study: Timing groups of about 4 and about 12 weeks for second doses were pooled. Study-level points and caveats: Spike-spanning, vaccine-associated CD4 TCRs were dominant at 160-218 and 743-854. There were mostly white British donors and more females than males, and clonal diversity was possibly underestimated. Within unmutated variant regions lay the reported targets of nearly half of spike-specific TCRs.

Assay: immunoSEQ multiplex PCR; the TCRdb copy retains only in-frame clones and omits some. The sample contains approximately 120,000 clones, about 91% of which appear only once. With 2 bases removed from V and 1 base from J, the gap between germline ends came to 8 bases. Germline CDR1 and CDR2: SQVTM and ANQGSEA. The CDR3 sequence is 13 residues long. The rearrangement links TRBV29-1 to TRBJ1-1; D is unclear. The sequencing used peripheral blood, collected on day 0 of AZD1222 vaccination. The TCR sequence derives from an adult in good health. CDR3 DNA sequence: TGCAGCGTTGAACACCGGCAGAACACTGAAGCTTTCTTT. Amino acid sequence: CSVEHRQNTEAFF.